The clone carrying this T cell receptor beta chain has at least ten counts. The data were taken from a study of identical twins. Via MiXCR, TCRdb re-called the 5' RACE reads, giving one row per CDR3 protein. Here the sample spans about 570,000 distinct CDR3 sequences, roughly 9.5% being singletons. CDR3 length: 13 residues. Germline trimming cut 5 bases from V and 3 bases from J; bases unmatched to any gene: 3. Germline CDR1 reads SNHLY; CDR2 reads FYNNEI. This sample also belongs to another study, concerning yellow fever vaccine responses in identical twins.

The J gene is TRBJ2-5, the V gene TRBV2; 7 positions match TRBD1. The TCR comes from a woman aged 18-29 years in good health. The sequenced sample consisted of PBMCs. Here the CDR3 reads CASSRTGEETQYF. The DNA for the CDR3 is TGTGCCAGCAGTCGAACAGGGGAAGAGACCCAGTACTTC.